This T cell receptor beta chain was identified in a study of shared clonotypes between healthy human individuals. Background on the study: The cohort comprised a couple of women and a few men. Their ages spanned 18 to 49 years.

Overall study findings and caveats: Naive subsets generally exceeded memory subsets in estimated richness. Sequencing of the sorted subsets was shown by rarefaction to be incomplete despite large depth.

With regard to this clone: Its antigen remains unknown.

The naive CD8 subset, CD45RO-negative cells positively selected for CCR7, excluded terminally differentiated effector memory CD45RA+ cells. Profiling relied on immunoSEQ multiplex PCR, and the TCRdb table lists in-frame clones only, not all of them. The repertoire has 550,000 to 650,000 clones, 90% to 97% of them found once; the top ten carry approximately 0.12%. Sequenced material: naive CD8+ T cells sorted from blood. The sequence was obtained from a woman in her thirties in good health.

CDR3: CASSVSLDSGNTIYF. As DNA, the CDR3 is TGTGCCAGCAGCGTCAGTTTAGACTCTGGAAACACCATATATTTT. The chain uses TRBV9 and TRBJ1-3; D gene ambiguous. The CDR3 covers 15 residues. CDR1 is SGDLS and CDR2 is YYNGEE in the germline V gene. V was trimmed by 2 bases and J by 0 bases, leaving 9 bases between them.